The 14 T cell receptor beta chains below all came from one sample that was sequenced in a study of shared clonotypes between healthy human individuals. Data came from immunoSEQ multiplex PCR; TCRdb stores just in-frame clones and leaves some out. The sample holds about 2,100,000 clones, 85% to 95% seen once. The naive CD8 population came from CD45RO-negative cells selected for CCR7, without terminally differentiated effector memory CD45RA+ cells. Sequences were obtained from naive CD8+ T cells from PBMCs. These receptors all stem from a young man in good health. Some clones in this sample may be carry-over from other donors' samples.

The rearrangement uses TRBV5-6 and TRBJ1-5; D might be TRBD1 (5 bases). The CDR3 runs 18 residues. Per germline, CDR1 SGHDT and CDR2 YYEEEE. V lost 0 bases and J lost 0, with 16 bases in between. CDR3: CASSLEWGRIFSNQPQHF. In nucleotides, the CDR3 is TGTGCCAGCAGCTTGGAGTGGGGCAGAATCTTTAGCAATCAGCCCCAGCATTTT.

The chain uses TRBV19 and TRBJ2-7; D call uncertain. In germline, CDR1 is LNHDA, CDR2 SQIVND (reference sequence). The length of the CDR3 is 15 residues. V was shortened by 5 bases and J by 1 base, with 15 bases between the two germline ends. The CDR3 sequence is CASSVDGTISYEQYF. For the CDR3, the DNA is TGTGCCAGTAGTGTGGACGGAACTATATCCTACGAGCAGTACTTC.

The rearrangement links TRBV29-1 to TRBJ2-7; D remains ambiguous. This CDR3 has 12 residues. Germline V gene data show CDR1 as SQVTM and CDR2 as ANQGSEA. Trimming cost V 6 bases and J 2 bases, with 11 bases left between them. The CDR3 nucleotides read TGCAGCGTCGAGACAATAACCTACGAGCAGTACTTC. Translated: CSVETITYEQYF.

The chain uses TRBV7-2 and TRBJ2-7, with D possibly matching TRBD2 (6 bases). The CDR3 has 16 amino acids. V lost 5 bases to trimming and J lost 0 bases, with 17 bases between them. In germline, CDR1 is SGHTA, CDR2 FQGNSA. CDR3 loop: CASSGPLRGGSYEQYF. Written as DNA, the CDR3 is TGTGCCAGCAGCGGCCCCCTGCGGGGCGGCTCCTACGAGCAGTACTTC.

V gene TRBV7-3 combines with J gene TRBJ1-2, with 10 bases matching TRBD1. Looked up from germline, CDR1 is SGHTA and CDR2 is FQGTGA. The V and J ends lost 1 base and 3 bases, in that order; junction bases with no gene match: 5. This CDR3 is 16 amino acids long. The CDR3 region is CASSLMTGGADYGYTF. The DNA for the CDR3 is TGTGCCAGCAGCTTAATGACAGGGGGCGCGGACTATGGCTACACCTTC.

This chain connects TRBV6-1 to TRBJ2-2; 7 bases fit TRBD2. The CDR3 is 14 residues long. The V and J ends lost 3 bases and 2 bases, in that order; junction bases with no gene match: 0. Looked up from germline, CDR1 is MNHNS and CDR2 is SASEGT. CDR3 sequence: CASSEGLNTGELFF. The CDR3, as DNA: TGTGCCAGCAGTGAGGGACTAAACACCGGGGAGCTGTTTTTT.

The chain uses TRBV6-5 and TRBJ2-7; D gene unclear. The germline V and J ends were trimmed by 4 bases and 2 bases, with 12 bases remaining between them. The CDR3 sequence is 14 residues long. CDR1 MNHEY and CDR2 SVGAGI come from the germline V gene. The CDR3 here is CASSFNGFAYEQYF. The CDR3 DNA sequence: TGTGCCAGCAGTTTTAACGGTTTCGCCTACGAGCAGTACTTC.

The genes are TRBV6-1 and TRBJ2-7; a possible D gene is TRBD2 (6 bases). Germline V gene lookup returns CDR1 MNHNS and CDR2 SASEGT. Deletions cut 0 bases from V and 4 bases from J, with 10 bases between. This CDR3 spans 14 amino acids. CDR3 DNA sequence: TGTGCCAGCAGTGAAGCGGAGGGTTTTTACGAGCAGTACTTC. Protein sequence: CASSEAEGFYEQYF.

V and J are TRBV11-2 and TRBJ2-6; D is uncertain. Trimming pared 1 base from V and 0 bases from J, leaving 7 bases between. The CDR3 is made up of 16 amino acids. Germline V gene sequence: CDR1 SGHAT, CDR2 FQNNGV. The CDR3 is CASSLVPNSGANVLTF. CDR3 DNA: TGTGCCAGCAGCTTAGTTCCGAACTCTGGGGCCAACGTCCTGACTTTC.

V usage is TRBV5-5 and J usage is TRBJ1-5; D is unclear. CDR3 length equals 17 residues. CDR1 is SGHKS and CDR2 is YYEKEE in the germline V gene (reference sequence). The V and J ends lost 4 bases and 6 bases respectively, with 23 bases between them. CDR3: CASSAFPGLEEGQPQHF. Written as DNA, the CDR3 is TGTGCCAGCAGCGCCTTTCCAGGCTTGGAGGAGGGTCAGCCCCAGCATTTT.

The chain is built from TRBV27 and TRBJ2-7; D is possibly TRBD1 or TRBD2 (5 bases each). Germline CDR1 is MNHEY and CDR2 is SMNVEV (reference sequence). CDR3 length equals 15 residues. Trimming cost V 1 base and J 4 bases, with 14 bases left between them. The DNA for the CDR3 is TGTGCCAGCAGTTTATTTCAGGGACCCATTTACGAGCAGTACTTC. Residues: CASSLFQGPIYEQYF.

This chain links TRBV5-1 with TRBJ1-2; no reliable D call. Per germline, CDR1 SGHRS and CDR2 YFSETQ. This CDR3 spans 15 amino acids. Trimming shortened V by 4 bases and J by 0 bases, and 13 bases separated the two germline ends. The CDR3 sequence: CASSGMEFSNYGYTF. In DNA, the CDR3 is TGCGCCAGCAGCGGGATGGAATTCTCTAACTATGGCTACACCTTC.

The CDR3 nucleotides are TGTGCCAGCAGCGTAGGCCGGGGAGGAGCGGAAGAGACCCAGTACTTC. Translating gives CASSVGRGGAEETQYF. V is TRBV9 and J is TRBJ2-5; TRBD2 is a possible D gene (6 bases). The CDR3 sequence is 16 residues long. V dropped 0 bases and J dropped 3 bases, with 15 bases sitting between them. Germline V gene lookup returns CDR1 SGDLS and CDR2 YYNGEE.

The rearrangement uses TRBV11-2 and TRBJ2-1; D ambiguous. V was clipped by 1 base and J by 8 bases, with 9 bases between them. The germline V gene has CDR1 SGHAT and CDR2 FQNNGV. The length of the CDR3 is 13 residues. The CDR3: CASSLVGVDEQFF. CDR3 DNA sequence: TGTGCCAGCAGCTTAGTTGGGGTCGATGAGCAGTTCTTC.